A selection of T cell receptor beta chains follows, all from one sample in a study of T cell responses to AZD1222 COVID-19 vaccine. The method was immunoSEQ multiplex PCR; TCRdb's version includes in-frame clones alone and lacks a portion of them. This table holds more than 120,000 clones, 92% found once. Sequencing used peripheral blood, obtained 28 days after the second AZD1222 dose. The origin of the receptors is an adult who received the AZD1222 COVID-19 vaccine. Each CDR3 is given with its conserved first and last residue. Each record gives: V gene, D gene, J gene, CDR3 DNA, CDR3 protein. D genes are given only for firm matches.

v_gene: TRBV5-1
d_gene: NA
j_gene: TRBJ2-3
CDR3nt: TGCGCCAGCAGCTTGTTCCAGGAGTTCACAGATACGCAGTATTTT
CDR3aa: CASSLFQEFTDTQYF

v_gene: TRBV30
d_gene: NA
j_gene: TRBJ1-3
CDR3nt: TGTGCCTGGAGTGGAACTGGCTTTGCGGGAAACACCATATATTTT
CDR3aa: CAWSGTGFAGNTIYF

v_gene: TRBV6-1
d_gene: NA
j_gene: TRBJ1-6
CDR3nt: TGTGCCAGCAGTGAAGTTTTCCTTTATAATTCACCCCTCCACTTT
CDR3aa: CASSEVFLYNSPLHF

v_gene: TRBV19
d_gene: NA
j_gene: TRBJ1-1
CDR3nt: TGTGCCAGTAGTATAGTTGGGACTGGCGGCACTGAAGCTTTCTTT
CDR3aa: CASSIVGTGGTEAFF

v_gene: TRBV28
d_gene: NA
j_gene: TRBJ1-2
CDR3nt: TGTGCCAGCAGAACAGAATACTATGGCTACACCTTC
CDR3aa: CASRTEYYGYTF

v_gene: TRBV10-3
d_gene: NA
j_gene: TRBJ2-7
CDR3nt: TGTGCCATCAGTCTTCCCTCGGGAACTTCCTACGAGCAGTACTTC
CDR3aa: CAISLPSGTSYEQYF

v_gene: TRBV3-1/TRBV3-2
d_gene: TRBD1
j_gene: TRBJ1-4
CDR3nt: TGTGCCAGCAGCCAACCAGGGGGGACTAATGAAAAACTGTTTTTT
CDR3aa: CASSQPGGTNEKLFF

v_gene: TRBV28
d_gene: NA
j_gene: TRBJ1-5
CDR3nt: TGTGCCAGCAGTCCGACAGGTCTTTATCAGCCCCAGCATTTT
CDR3aa: CASSPTGLYQPQHF

v_gene: TRBV30
d_gene: NA
j_gene: TRBJ1-3
CDR3nt: TGTGCCTGGAGGAGGAGGATCGTAATACCTGGAAACACCATATATTTT
CDR3aa: CAWRRRIVIPGNTIYF

v_gene: TRBV28
d_gene: TRBD1
j_gene: TRBJ1-2
CDR3nt: TGTGCCAGCAGTTTATCCCGGACAGGGGACGGGGGCTACACCTTC
CDR3aa: CASSLSRTGDGGYTF

v_gene: TRBV7-9
d_gene: NA
j_gene: TRBJ2-1
CDR3nt: TGTGCCAGCAGCCCCCGGGGCCGCGGCAATGAGCAGTTCTTC
CDR3aa: CASSPRGRGNEQFF

v_gene: TRBV5-5
d_gene: NA
j_gene: TRBJ1-4
CDR3nt: TGTGCCAGCAGCTGGGGGACCGCCACTAATGAAAAACTGTTTTTT
CDR3aa: CASSWGTATNEKLFF

v_gene: TRBV3-1/TRBV3-2
d_gene: TRBD1
j_gene: TRBJ1-1
CDR3nt: TGTGCCAGCGGAGGGACAGGGAGTGAAGCTTTCTTT
CDR3aa: CASGGTGSEAFF

v_gene: TRBV5-4
d_gene: NA
j_gene: TRBJ1-6
CDR3nt: TGTGCCAGCAGCTTCAGGACAAATAATTCACCCCTCCACTTT
CDR3aa: CASSFRTNNSPLHF